The 19 T cell receptor beta chains reported below all come from one sample, sequenced in a study of T cells in Graves' hyperthyroidism and ophthalmopathy (dated by TCRdb to about 2019). To prepare the library, multiplex PCR was applied. Reads for this sample came from an Illumina HiSeq 2000. The TCR beta CDR3 regions were amplified from RNA transcripts. The first round of RT-PCR for the TCR CDR3 was performed with the HTBI primer set and the Qiagen OneStep RT-PCR kit. TCRdb reprocessed the public reads (quality trimming at Q25 with fastp, clone calling with MiXCR) and kept in-frame beta chains. Records with the same CDR3 protein are collapsed into one entry carrying the most frequent genes and DNA. Present in this sample are over 500,000 distinct CDR3 sequences, approximately 16% of which were seen just once. 25% to 30% of the sample comes from the top ten. The material sequenced was blood. These receptors originate from a woman aged 25 to 39 with Graves' ophthalmopathy.

Of note for this clonotype: A much larger clone sits a single nucleotide away, making a read error possible. No conserved phenylalanine or tryptophan is present at the end of the CDR3, so a read error is the likely explanation. The rearrangement joins TRBV30 to TRBJ1-2; 9 nucleotides agree with TRBD1. The length of the CDR3 is 13 residues. Trimming removed 0 bases from V and 6 bases from J; junction bases left unmatched: 2. The germline V gene has CDR1 GTSNPN and CDR2 SVGIG (reference sequence). CDR3 amino acids: CAWSVQGANGYTL. The CDR3 DNA is TGTGCCTGGAGTGTACAGGGGGCTAATGGCTACACCCTC.

This clonotype was observed at least ten times. The V gene is TRBV20-1, the J gene TRBJ2-3; 9 bases align to TRBD2. The ends lost 8 bases at V and 7 bases at J; junction bases unmatched: 16. CDR3 length equals 15 residues. CDR1 and CDR2 (germline): DFQATT, SNEGSKA (reference sequence). CDR3 nucleotide sequence: TGCAGTCCAACGACTAGTGCGGGAGGGGGGAATACGCAGTATTTT. As protein: CSPTTSAGGGNTQYF.

The CDR3 reads CSVGEGFYEQYF. In DNA form, the CDR3 reads TGCAGCGTTGGGGAGGGGTTCTACGAGCAGTACTTC. The V call is TRBV29-1, the J call TRBJ2-7; 7 nucleotides agree with TRBD2. V lost 4 bases to trimming and J lost 3 bases; unmatched junction nucleotides: 3. Germline-derived CDR1 and CDR2 are SQVTM and ANQGSEA. The CDR3 runs 12 residues.

This clonotype was counted ten times or more. The chain has TRBV20-1 and TRBJ2-5; no clear D gene. Trimming left V 0 bases short and J 5 bases short, with 13 bases between. Per germline, CDR1 DFQATT and CDR2 SNEGSKA (reference sequence). The length of the CDR3 is 14 residues. The CDR3 here is CSARDIRPGETQYF. CDR3 DNA sequence: TGCAGTGCTAGAGATATCAGGCCCGGGGAGACCCAGTACTTC.

This clonotype is a singleton in its sample. The V and J genes are TRBV30 and TRBJ2-1; TRBD2 is a possible D gene (6 bases). The CDR3 is 14 residues long. V gave up 7 bases and J gave up 0 bases, with 13 bases separating them. The germline V gene encodes CDR1 GTSNPN and CDR2 SVGIG (reference sequence). CDR3: CALLDGSSYNEQFF. The DNA of the CDR3 is TGTGCCTTACTAGACGGGAGCTCCTACAATGAGCAGTTCTTC.

The chain combines TRBV20-1 with TRBJ2-3, with 7 bases identical to TRBD2. The CDR3 extends over 17 amino acids. Germline V CDR1 and CDR2: DFQATT, SNEGSKA (reference sequence). V was pared by 0 bases and J by 5 bases, with 14 bases of the junction left unmatched. CDR3 sequence reads: CSARDFGLAVIGDTQYF. In DNA form, the CDR3 reads TGCAGTGCTAGAGACTTTGGTCTAGCGGTGATAGGAGATACGCAGTATTTT.

This clonotype was detected only a few times. This chain connects TRBV5-5 to TRBJ2-1, with D possibly being TRBD2 (5 bases). CDR1 is SGHKS and CDR2 is YYEKEE in the germline V gene (reference sequence). This CDR3 contains 14 residues. V was clipped by 7 bases and J by 2 bases, with 13 bases between them. The CDR3 spells CASQTAGPYNEQFF. DNA for the CDR3: TGTGCCAGCCAGACGGCGGGCCCCTACAATGAGCAGTTCTTC.

V is TRBV24-1 and J is TRBJ2-3; 7 nucleotides match TRBD2. The V segment lost 1 base and the J segment 7 bases; nucleotides outside the gene matches: 7. CDR1 and CDR2 from the germline V gene are KGHDR and SFDVKD. This CDR3 comprises 15 residues. This CDR3 is CATSDFREGLNTQYF. The CDR3 bases are TGTGCCACCAGTGATTTCAGGGAGGGCCTGAATACGCAGTATTTT.

This clonotype was observed many times. The chain joins TRBV11-2 to TRBJ2-3; perhaps D is TRBD1 or TRBD2 (6 bases each). V was pared by 6 bases and J by 4 bases, with 14 bases between. Germline V gene data show CDR1 as SGHAT and CDR2 as FQNNGV. The CDR3 spans 14 residues. CDR3 protein: CASRGGRTADTQYF. CDR3 DNA: TGTGCCAGCAGAGGGGGGCGAACCGCAGATACGCAGTATTTT. Looking up the rest from reference TRBV11-2 and TRBJ2-3 gives the full variable domain: EAGVAQSPRYKIIEKRQSVAFWCNPISGHATLYWYQQILGQGPKLLIQFQNNGVVDDSQLPKDRFSAERLKGVDSTLKIQPAKLEDSAVYLCASRGGRTADTQYFGPGTRLTVL.

The chain employs TRBV6-1 and TRBJ2-7; 7 bases line up with TRBD1. Germline lookup yields CDR1 MNHNS and CDR2 SASEGT. V lost 5 bases and J lost 3; bases outside the gene matches: 7. The CDR3 spans 14 residues. The CDR3 nucleotides are TGTGCCAGCAGTAACCAGGGACAGATCTACGAGCAGTACTTC. Its translation: CASSNQGQIYEQYF.

This clonotype was counted at least ten times. The chain uses TRBV30 and TRBJ2-7; D is possibly TRBD2 (6 bases). V lost 2 bases and J lost 2, with 16 bases in between. The germline V gene encodes CDR1 GTSNPN and CDR2 SVGIG (reference sequence). The length of the CDR3 is 15 residues. As DNA, the CDR3 is TGTGCCTGGAGTCCAAGTAGCGGCCTAACCTACGAGCAGTACTTC. Translation: CAWSPSSGLTYEQYF.

The chain is built from TRBV7-3 and TRBJ2-1; 8 positions match TRBD2. After removal of 5 bases from V and 4 bases from J, the junction contained 7 bases not matched to a gene. The CDR3 length is 15 residues. Germline assignment: CDR1 SGHTA and CDR2 FQGTGA. The CDR3 loop reads CASSHEGLGYNEQFF. The CDR3, as DNA: TGTGCCAGCAGCCATGAGGGACTAGGGTACAATGAGCAGTTCTTC. The full variable domain, completed using reference TRBV7-3 and TRBJ2-1, is GAGVSQTPSNKVTEKGKYVELRCDPISGHTALYWYRQSLGQGPEFLIYFQGTGAADDSGLPNDRFFAVRPEGSVSTLKIQRTERGDSAVYLCASSHEGLGYNEQFFGPGTRLTVL.

This clonotype was detected a few times. V is TRBV6-1 and J is TRBJ1-1; D remains ambiguous. With 2 bases removed from V and 1 base from J, the gap between germline ends came to 8 bases. CDR1 and CDR2 (germline): MNHNS, SASEGT. The CDR3 length is 14 residues. CDR3 DNA: TGTGCCAGCAGTGAATTCCGCGAGAACACTGAAGCTTTCTTT. It specifies CASSEFRENTEAFF.

This chain uses TRBV5-1 with TRBJ2-5; 7 bases are a match to TRBD2. This CDR3 has 14 amino acids. The J segment lost 3 bases and the V segment lost 2 bases, leaving 4 bases of the junction unmatched. Germline CDR1 reads SGHRS; CDR2 reads YFSETQ. The CDR3 region is CASSFGGYKETQYF. The CDR3 region has the DNA TGCGCCAGCAGCTTCGGGGGGTACAAAGAGACCCAGTACTTC.

This clonotype was found many times. V usage is TRBV3-1 and J usage is TRBJ2-3; D call uncertain. The CDR3 covers 14 residues. CDR1 LGHDT and CDR2 YNNKEL come from the germline V gene (reference sequence). V was cut by 1 base and J by 4 bases, with 9 bases left in between. The CDR3 reads CASSQAGFADTQYF. For the CDR3, the DNA is TGTGCCAGCAGCCAAGCCGGGTTCGCAGATACGCAGTATTTT.

The V and J genes are TRBV6-2 or TRBV6-3 and TRBJ2-7; 8 nucleotides line up with TRBD1. Germline V CDR1 and CDR2: MNHEY, SVGEGT. V dropped 0 bases and J dropped 5; count of bases not matched to a gene: 15. The CDR3 is made up of 18 amino acids. CDR3 DNA: TGTGCCAGCAGTTACTCACTGGGGACAGGAAGTTTTGTCCACGAGCAGTACTTC. This sequence encodes CASSYSLGTGSFVHEQYF.

This clonotype was recorded a few times. The V gene is TRBV5-1, the J gene TRBJ2-1; 7 nucleotides align to TRBD1. The length of the CDR3 is 15 residues. Per the germline V gene, CDR1 is SGHRS and CDR2 is YFSETQ. V was pared by 3 bases and J by 4 bases, with 7 bases of the junction left unmatched. CDR3 in amino acids: CASSYRQGPYNEQFF. CDR3 sequence (DNA): TGCGCCAGCAGCTACAGACAGGGACCTTACAATGAGCAGTTCTTC.

This clonotype was observed a handful of times. The V gene is TRBV27, the J gene TRBJ1-1, with TRBD1 as a possible D gene (6 bases). The V gene lost 2 bases and the J gene lost 5 bases, with 12 bases spanning the gap. The germline V gene encodes CDR1 MNHEY and CDR2 SMNVEV (reference sequence). This CDR3 is 14 amino acids long. The CDR3 DNA reads TGTGCCAGCAGTTTAGCAGGGGAGAGGACTGAAGCTTTCTTT. Translated: CASSLAGERTEAFF.

Turning to this clonotype: This may stem from a read error, because a much larger clone lies one nucleotide away. The conserved phenylalanine or tryptophan normally closing the CDR3 is absent here, so this likely arose from a read error. The V gene is TRBV7-2, the J gene TRBJ2-7, with D tentatively TRBD2 (6 bases). The CDR3 runs 14 residues. The V gene's germline CDR1 is SGHTA and CDR2 FQGNSA. V was pared by 5 bases and J by 1 base, with 12 bases between. The chain's CDR3 is CASSPGLQSYEQYL. CDR3 nucleotides: TGTGCCAGCAGCCCGGGACTCCAATCCTACGAGCAGTACCTC.